The clone carrying this TCR beta chain has a single count. Its cognate antigen is unknown. This sample was taken from a study of CD8+ T cells in alopecia areata. Looking at the study overall: Oral tofacitinib (5 to 10 mg twice daily) was administered to treated patients. A 6-month period off drug followed tofacitinib, which lasted 6 to 18 months. The study, taken as a whole, reports: Both scalp clonality and the expanded CD8+ clones among the top 100 showed a significant decrease with tofacitinib.

Noted treatment: oral pan-JAK inhibitor, 5-10 mg twice daily. This CDR3 contains 11 residues. Germline assignment: CDR1 ENHRY and CDR2 SYGVKD. Trimming stripped 3 bases from V and 8 bases from J, with 7 bases between. TCR sequencing used cDNA made by reverse transcription of extracted RNA. TCRdb's table, derived via immunoSEQ multiplex PCR, lists solely in-frame clones and lacks some. The table lists approximately 200,000 clones, 60% to 70% of them singletons. Sequencing was performed on CD4+ T cells sorted from blood, taken at week 4, from a patient treated with tofacitinib. This TCR was sampled from a human donor with alopecia areata. This chain joins TRBV10-3 and TRBJ1-2; D might be TRBD1 (5 bases). CDR3 loop: CAISDEGGYTF. The CDR3 DNA reads as TGTGCCATCAGTGACGAGGGGGGCTACACCTTC.